The rows below give T cell receptor beta chains drawn from one sample of a study of cytomegalovirus exposure and HLA in healthy donors. This table comes from immunoSEQ multiplex PCR, and its TCRdb copy is limited to in-frame clones, with some not included. The data contain more than 120,000 clones, approximately 79% of them singletons. Input material: PBMCs. These receptors were obtained from a woman younger than 45 in good health and CMV-seronegative. Both conserved end residues are part of each CDR3. Fields, in order: D gene, J gene, clone size, V gene, CDR3 DNA, CDR3 protein. The D gene is left open where the match is weak. Expanded clones are given a class, and other clones once, few, many or no size at all.

>-|TRBJ1-2|-|TRBV6-4
TGTGCCAGCTCCCCTGGAGCCCCAACAAGGAAAGCTGGCTACACCTTC
CASSPGAPTRKAGYTF
>TRBD1|TRBJ1-5|-|TRBV27
TGTGCCAGCAGCGAGACAGGGTCTCAGCCCCAGCATTTT
CASSETGSQPQHF
>TRBD2|TRBJ2-5|-|TRBV19
TGTGCCTCCGCGGGGGGGGTGATGTACGAGACCCAGTACTTC
CASAGGVMYETQYF
>TRBD1|TRBJ2-7|-|TRBV6-5
TGTGCCAGCAGTCGCCCGGGACAGGGGACCTACGAGCAGTACTTC
CASSRPGQGTYEQYF
>TRBD1|TRBJ1-2|-|TRBV4-1
TGCGCCAGCAGCCTATCCGGGACAGGGGGGGGCTACACCTTC
CASSLSGTGGGYTF
>TRBD2|TRBJ2-7|-|TRBV4-3
TGCGCCAGCAGCCAAGAAAGGCTAGCGGGGGGGCGGACCTACGAGCAGTACTTC
CASSQERLAGGRTYEQYF
>-|TRBJ2-1|-|TRBV10-3
TGTGCCATCAGTGAGCGGGGCAGGGGGCGGGGGAACAATGAGCAGTTCTTC
CAISERGRGRGNNEQFF
>TRBD1|TRBJ1-6|-|TRBV7-9
TGTGCCAGCAGTCTGGACAGGGTGAATTCACCCCTCCACTTT
CASSLDRVNSPLHF
>-|TRBJ2-3|-|TRBV30
TGTGCCTGGAGCCGGCGGGGCACAGATACGCAGTATTTT
CAWSRRGTDTQYF
>TRBD2|TRBJ2-3|-|TRBV14
TGTGCCAGCAGCCAAGGGTACCGGCTGACTAGCGGGAGATCTAGAGATACGCAGTATTTT
CASSQGYRLTSGRSRDTQYF
>TRBD2|TRBJ2-3|-|TRBV6-5
TGTGCCAGCAAAAGCGGGAGGACGACAGATACGCAGTATTTT
CASKSGRTTDTQYF
>-|TRBJ2-1|-|TRBV4-1
TGCGCCAGCAGCCAAGCCGGCCTAGGGAGTTACAATGAGCAGTTCTTC
CASSQAGLGSYNEQFF
>-|TRBJ2-7|-|TRBV20-1
TGCAGTGCGGGCTCTCCCAACGAGCAGTACTTC
CSAGSPNEQYF
>TRBD2|TRBJ2-2|-|TRBV4-3
TGCGCCAGCAGCCAAGAATCTAGCGGGGGTGGGGAGCTGTTTTTT
CASSQESSGGGELFF
>TRBD1|TRBJ1-1|-|TRBV9
TGTGCCAGCAGCGGACAGGGGATTGACACTGAAGCTTTCTTT
CASSGQGIDTEAFF
>-|TRBJ1-3|-|TRBV7-2
TGTGCCAGCAGCTCCGGAGGGAGAAACACCATATATTTT
CASSSGGRNTIYF
>-|TRBJ2-1|-|TRBV30
TGTGCCTGGGGGAGCTCCTACAATGAGCAGTTCTTC
CAWGSSYNEQFF
>TRBD1|TRBJ1-1|few|TRBV2
TGTGCCAGCAGTGAAGCGGGGGACAGCCTTCAGGGTGAAGCTTTCTTT
CASSEAGDSLQGEAFF
>TRBD2|TRBJ2-7|-|TRBV7-2
TGTGCCAGCAGCTTAGGGCCGGCTAGCGGGGGGGAGCAGTACTTC
CASSLGPASGGEQYF
>TRBD2|TRBJ2-2|-|TRBV5-1
TGCGCCAGCAGCGAAGCTTCACTTAGACTAGCCCTCACCGGGGAGCTGTTTTTT
CASSEASLRLALTGELFF
>TRBD1|TRBJ1-5|-|TRBV2
TGTGCCAGCAGAGGGACAGGGTTACAGCCCCAGCATTTT
CASRGTGLQPQHF
>-|TRBJ2-1|-|TRBV11-2
TGTGCCAGCAGCCCCCTGGGACACCAATCCTACAATGAGCAGTTCTTC
CASSPLGHQSYNEQFF
>TRBD2|TRBJ2-1|-|TRBV7-9
TGTTCCAGCAGCTTAAGCGGTAGGACTAGCTCTGGTTACAATGAGCAGTTCTTC
CSSSLSGRTSSGYNEQFF
>TRBD1|TRBJ2-7|-|TRBV5-1
TGCGCCAGCAGCATTACAGGGGATGCAACTGAGTACGAGCAGTACTTC
CASSITGDATEYEQYF
>-|TRBJ1-2|-|TRBV21-1
TGTGCCAGCAGCAATCGGGCAGGGGGAGGCTATGGCTACACCTTC
CASSNRAGGGYGYTF
>TRBD2|TRBJ2-7|-|TRBV27
TGTGCCAGCAGTTTAAGAGCTAGCGGATCCTACGAGCAGTACTTC
CASSLRASGSYEQYF
>-|TRBJ2-1|-|TRBV5-6
TGTGCCAGCAGCTTGACGGTGCTGGGGGCCGATGAGCAGTTCTTC
CASSLTVLGADEQFF
>-|TRBJ2-2|-|TRBV30
TGTGCCTGGAGTGTCAGGCAGGGATTTGCCGGGGAGCTGTTTTTT
CAWSVRQGFAGELFF
>-|TRBJ2-5|few|TRBV7-6
TGTGCCAGCAGCTTAGCAGGAAGGGGTCGGGAGACCCAGTACTTC
CASSLAGRGRETQYF
>TRBD2|TRBJ2-5|-|TRBV27
TGTGCCAGCAGTTTCTGGGGAGGGGATCCACCGGAGACCCAGTACTTC
CASSFWGGDPPETQYF
>TRBD2|TRBJ2-7|-|TRBV7-9
TGTTCCAGCAGCTTGGGACTAGCGAACGAGCAGTACTTC
CSSSLGLANEQYF
>-|TRBJ1-3|few|TRBV6-1
TGTGCCAGCAGTGAGCAGGGAGGAAACACCATATATTTT
CASSEQGGNTIYF
>-|TRBJ1-1|few|TRBV4-1
TGCGCCAGCAGCCAAGATAGTGAGGGGAACACTGAAGCTTTCTTT
CASSQDSEGNTEAFF
>-|TRBJ2-2|-|TRBV29-1
TGCAGCGTCGCGGTCCCCGTCGGGGAGCTGTTTTTT
CSVAVPVGELFF
>TRBD1|TRBJ2-5|-|TRBV5-4
TGTGCCAGCAGCTTGGCCAACAGGGGCCCTGGGGAGACCCAGTACTTC
CASSLANRGPGETQYF
>TRBD1|TRBJ2-5|-|TRBV2
TGTGCCAGCAGTCCGGACAGGGCACGGGAGACCCAGTACTTC
CASSPDRARETQYF
>-|TRBJ2-3|-|TRBV7-8
TGTGCCAGCAGCTTACGGGATACGCAGTATTTT
CASSLRDTQYF
>-|TRBJ2-7|-|TRBV6-1
TGTGCCAGCAGTAGGCAGGGGTTCTCCTACGAGCAGTACTTC
CASSRQGFSYEQYF
>-|TRBJ1-2|-|TRBV5-4
TGTGCCAGCAGTTCGGACAGCCTCTATGGCTACACCTTC
CASSSDSLYGYTF
>-|TRBJ2-7|-|TRBV27
TGTGCCAGCAGAACGCCCCTCGGGGGTGCCTACGAGCAGTACTTC
CASRTPLGGAYEQYF
>TRBD1|TRBJ1-2|-|TRBV4-3
TGCGCCAGCAGCCCGACAGGGGGTATAACGGGCTACACCTTC
CASSPTGGITGYTF
>-|TRBJ2-7|-|TRBV27
TGTGCCAGCAGTTTAGGGGGGCAGGGGGGATCCTACGAGCAGTACTTC
CASSLGGQGGSYEQYF
>TRBD1|TRBJ2-5|-|TRBV7-9
TGTGCCAGCAGCCCACGGACAGGGATGCGGCGAGAGACCCAGTACTTC
CASSPRTGMRRETQYF
>-|TRBJ1-2|-|TRBV7-2
TGTGCCAGCAACCAGGGGCGCAACTATGGCTATACCTTC
CASNQGRNYGYTF
>TRBD1|TRBJ1-4|-|TRBV18
TGTGCCAGCTCACCTAGACAGGGTTCTAATGAAAAACTGTTTTTT
CASSPRQGSNEKLFF
>-|TRBJ2-3|once|TRBV4-1
TGCGCCAGCAGCCAAGATCGAGGTTCGGGGAATTTGGACACAGATACGCAGTATTTT
CASSQDRGSGNLDTDTQYF
>TRBD1|TRBJ1-1|few|TRBV11-3
TGTGCCAGCAGCCCAGGGGGCGGTATGAACACTGAAGCTTTCTTT
CASSPGGGMNTEAFF
>TRBD2|TRBJ2-7|once|TRBV7-2
TGTGCCAGCAGCCAGGCTGGGACTAGCGGGAGACACGAGCAGTACTTC
CASSQAGTSGRHEQYF
>TRBD1|TRBJ2-3|-|TRBV5-1
TGCGCCAGCAGCGGGACAGGCACAGATACGCAGTATTTT
CASSGTGTDTQYF
>TRBD2|TRBJ2-3|-|TRBV9
TGTGCCAGCAGCGTAGCGGGGGGGCCCACAGATACGCAGTATTTT
CASSVAGGPTDTQYF
>TRBD1|TRBJ1-1|few|TRBV19
TGTGCCAGTCGCCCGACAGGGGGCGTTACTGAAGCTTTCTTT
CASRPTGGVTEAFF